What follows describes a single TCR beta chain. Its antigen is unidentified. The CDR3 covers 17 residues. V lost 3 bases, J lost 0 bases, and 17 bases lay in between. Germline loops: CDR1 SGHRS, CDR2 YFSETQ. Sequencing was performed with immunoSEQ multiplex PCR; in TCRdb, only in-frame clones are kept and a portion is missing. Among tens of thousands of clones, around 91% were seen once, and the ten largest hold more than 1.4%. The entry originates in a study of cytomegalovirus exposure and HLA in healthy donors. Study-level results: Overall, some 160 TCR beta chains were annotated as cytomegalovirus-associated.

Sequencing input: PBMCs. V is TRBV5-1 and J is TRBJ2-3, with D possibly TRBD1 on 6 matching bases. The sequence was collected from a young man in good health and CMV-seronegative. The CDR3 nucleotides read TGCGCCAGCAGCTCCCGTCAGACAGGATTTAGCACAGATACGCAGTATTTT. It codes for CASSSRQTGFSTDTQYF. Together with reference TRBV5-1 and TRBJ2-3, the CDR3 gives the full variable domain: KAGVTQTPRYLIKTRGQQVTLSCSPISGHRSVSWYQQTPGQGLQFLFEYFSETQRNKGNFPGRFSGRQFSNSRSEMNVSTLELGDSALYLCASSSRQTGFSTDTQYFGPGTRLTVL.